This entry describes one TCR beta chain. The data were taken from a study of blood T cells in healthy people across ages. Then a second PCR, running roughly 7 to 12 cycles, was carried out with a sample-barcoded 5' primer and a J-beta primer mix. TCRdb passed the 5' RACE reads through MiXCR, listing each CDR3 protein once. Of some 920,000 distinct CDR3 sequences detected, roughly half appear once; the ten largest clones hold about a fifth. This CDR3 has 14 residues. Germline V gene data show CDR1 as LGHDT and CDR2 as YNNKEL (reference sequence). V was shortened by 4 bases and J by 1 base, with 11 bases between the two germline ends.

The rearrangement joins TRBV3-1 to TRBJ2-7; no reliable D call. The sequence derives from a woman in her sixties in good health. Sequencing input: blood. In nucleotides, the CDR3 is TGTGCCAGCAGCCCTCTCCTAAGTTCCTACGAGCAGTACTTC. This gives the protein CASSPLLSSYEQYF.